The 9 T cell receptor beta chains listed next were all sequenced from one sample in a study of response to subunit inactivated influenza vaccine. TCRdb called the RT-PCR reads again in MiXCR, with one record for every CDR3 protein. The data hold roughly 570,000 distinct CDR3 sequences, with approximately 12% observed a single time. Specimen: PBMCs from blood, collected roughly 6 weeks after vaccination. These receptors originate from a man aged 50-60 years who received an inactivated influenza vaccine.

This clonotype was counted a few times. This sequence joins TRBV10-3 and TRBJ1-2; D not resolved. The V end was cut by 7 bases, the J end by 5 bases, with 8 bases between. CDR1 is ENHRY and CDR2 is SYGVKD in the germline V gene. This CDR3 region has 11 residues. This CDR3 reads CAIMGGYGYTF. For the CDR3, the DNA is TGTGCCATCATGGGAGGGTATGGCTACACCTTC.

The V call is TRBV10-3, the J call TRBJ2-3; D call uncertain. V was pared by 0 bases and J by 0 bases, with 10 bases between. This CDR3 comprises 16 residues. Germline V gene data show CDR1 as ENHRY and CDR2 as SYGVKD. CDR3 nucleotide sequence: TGTGCCATCAGTGAGTCCACGGCGATAAGCACAGATACGCAGTATTTT. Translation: CAISESTAISTDTQYF.

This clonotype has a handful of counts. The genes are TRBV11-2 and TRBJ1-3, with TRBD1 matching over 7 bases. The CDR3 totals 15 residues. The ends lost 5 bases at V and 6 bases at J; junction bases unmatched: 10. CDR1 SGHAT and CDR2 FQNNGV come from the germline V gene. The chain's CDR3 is CASSEYRGRENTIYF. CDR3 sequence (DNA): TGTGCCAGCAGCGAGTACAGGGGAAGGGAAAACACCATATATTTT.

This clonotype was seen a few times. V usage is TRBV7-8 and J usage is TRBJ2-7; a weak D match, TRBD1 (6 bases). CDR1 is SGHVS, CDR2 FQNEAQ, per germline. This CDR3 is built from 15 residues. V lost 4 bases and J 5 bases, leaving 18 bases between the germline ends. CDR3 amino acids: CASSSRQALYDEQYF. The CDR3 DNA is TGTGCCAGCAGCTCACGACAGGCCCTCTATGACGAGCAGTACTTC.

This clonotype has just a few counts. The CDR3 loop is CASSERERLNEQFF. For the CDR3, the DNA is TGTGCCAGCAGTGAGAGAGAGAGGCTCAATGAGCAGTTCTTC. V and J are TRBV25-1 and TRBJ2-1, with D uncertain. V was shortened by 3 bases and J by 6 bases, with 12 bases between the two germline ends. The CDR3 is 14 amino acids. CDR1 is MGHDK and CDR2 is SYGVNS in the germline V gene. The full variable domain, rest sourced from reference TRBV25-1 and TRBJ2-1, is EADIYQTPRYLVIGTGKKITLECSQTMGHDKMYWYQQDPGMELHLIHYSYGVNSTEKGDLSSESTVSRIRTEHFPLTLESARPSHTSQYLCASSERERLNEQFFGPGTRLTVL.

The CDR3 sequence: CASSLDNMNTEAFF. In DNA, the CDR3 is TGTGCCAGCAGTTTGGACAATATGAACACTGAAGCTTTCTTT. The chain employs TRBV6-5 and TRBJ1-1; perhaps TRBD1 as D (5 bases). Trimming stripped 4 bases from V and 0 bases from J, with 9 bases between. Germline CDR1 and CDR2: MNHEY and SVGAGI. The CDR3 totals 14 residues.

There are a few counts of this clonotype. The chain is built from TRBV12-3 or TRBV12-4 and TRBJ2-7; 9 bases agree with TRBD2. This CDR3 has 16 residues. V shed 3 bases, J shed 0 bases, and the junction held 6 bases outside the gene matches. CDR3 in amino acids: CASSLISGSSSYEQYF. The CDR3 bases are TGTGCCAGCAGTTTGATTAGCGGGAGTAGCTCCTACGAGCAGTACTTC.

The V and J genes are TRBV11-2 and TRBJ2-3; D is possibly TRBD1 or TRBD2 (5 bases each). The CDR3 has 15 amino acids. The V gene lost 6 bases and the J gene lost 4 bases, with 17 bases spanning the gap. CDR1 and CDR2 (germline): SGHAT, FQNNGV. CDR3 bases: TGTGCCAGCAGACTATGGGGGACCGGGCCAGATACGCAGTATTTT. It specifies CASRLWGTGPDTQYF.

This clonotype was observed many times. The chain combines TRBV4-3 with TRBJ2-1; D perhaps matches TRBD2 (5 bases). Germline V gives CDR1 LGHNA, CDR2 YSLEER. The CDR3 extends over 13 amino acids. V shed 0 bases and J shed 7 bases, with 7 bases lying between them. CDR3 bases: TGCGCCAGCAGCCAAGAAGAGGGTAATGAGCAGTTCTTC. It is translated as CASSQEEGNEQFF.